The clone carrying this T cell receptor (beta chain) was seen just once. Its matching antigen is unknown. Sequenced by immunoSEQ multiplex PCR; TCRdb stores in-frame clones only, minus some. In the table there are around 70,000 clones, just over 85% of which are singletons. Germline V CDR1 and CDR2: SGHNT, YYREEE (reference sequence). The ends lost 6 bases at V and 6 bases at J; junction bases unmatched: 5. The CDR3 consists of 14 residues. The entry originates in a study of T cell responses to AZD1222 COVID-19 vaccine. Study-level background: The analysis combined second doses at about 4 or about 12 weeks. Study results and limitations: It should be noted that donors were predominantly white British and more often female, and clonal diversity was possibly underestimated. The repertoires were collected only after the peak T cell response.

The sequence came from an adult in good health. The J gene is TRBJ2-2, the V gene TRBV5-4, with 10 bases lining up with TRBD2. The sample here was peripheral blood, taken on day 0 of AZD1222 vaccination. The CDR3 DNA follows: TGTGCCAGCATGAGCGGGAGGGCCGCCGGGGAGCTGTTTTTT. Protein product: CASMSGRAAGELFF.